The sequence of this T cell receptor (beta chain) was determined in a study of OX40 agonist ivuxolimab in advanced cancers. A note on the overall study: Ivuxolimab was an agonistic, fully human IgG2 monoclonal antibody directed against OX40 (CD134), a costimulatory receptor. Prior anti-PD-1, anti-PD-L1 or anti-CTLA-4 therapy was permitted, and checkpoint inhibitors had been received by about two fifths of dose-escalation patients. Of the roughly 53 patients in dose escalation, some 20 had hepatocellular carcinoma, about 15 had melanoma, 9 had renal cell carcinoma and 9 had head and neck cancer. The point of sequencing TCRbeta in the periphery was to test whether ivuxolimab changed TCR sequence diversity and drove clonal T-cell expansion. The monotherapy dose-escalation portion (N = 52 patients) of the phase I ivuxolimab trial is reported in the paper. Intravenous ivuxolimab was administered to patients every 2 weeks at six dose levels: 0.01, 0.1, 0.3, 1.5, 3 and 10 mg/kg. The dose-escalation cohort was about 83% male with a mean age of about 58 years, ranging from about 20 to 85. Three dose-escalation patients achieved partial responses, one with hepatocellular carcinoma and two with cutaneous melanoma.

To sequence the TCRbeta CDR3 region, genomic DNA was isolated from the sorted cells. The immunoSEQ Assay was used to sequence the TCRbeta CDR3 regions. Here the immuneACCESS table is served through TCRdb, limited to in-frame sequences with V and J called. Missing clones are a known gap in these copies; in checked studies unresolved V genes cover under half, and the rest lacks a known reason. For this sample the table gives 100,000 to 120,000 clones, of which approximately 89% were detected only once. The ten largest clones capture around 0.27% of the sample. About this clone: This clone's antigen is unknown. Per-base quality was not reported, and no clone a single base away is much larger than it.

Broad study findings and their caveats: The antigen specificity of the clonally expanded peripheral T cells was not determined. After ivuxolimab, more expanded clones were found on average in CD8+ T cells than in CD4+ T cells. Clonal expansion of both CD4+ and CD8+ blood T cells was observed from baseline to week 6 at doses 0.1 to 3.0 mg/kg. In the 0.1-3.0 mg/kg groups, partial responders were among the patients with the lowest normalized peripheral clonal expansion, particularly in CD8+ T cells. Low levels of normalized T-cell clonal expansion were also shown by some nonresponding patients.

Trimming costs V 6 bases and J 4 bases, and their ends lie 11 bases apart. The CDR3 starts with the cysteine, ends with the phenylalanine, and has 14 residues. Solely the CDR3 DNA is kept, with 42 bases framed from the first base. In the germline V gene, CDR1 corresponds to SGHRS and CDR2 to YFSETQ. The trial excluded patients who had a history of autoimmune disease or were on systemic immunosuppression. Peripheral blood for TCR sequencing was collected from all dose cohorts at baseline, on cycle 4 day 1, and on cycle 7 day 1. The samples were taken from a phase I, first-in-human, multicenter, open-label dose-escalation trial of ivuxolimab. Adults with locally advanced or metastatic melanoma, renal cell, hepatocellular, or head and neck squamous cell carcinoma were enrolled in the trial. CD4+ and CD8+ T cells were sorted separately from peripheral blood before TCR sequencing.

The receptor comes from an adult with an advanced solid tumor such as melanoma, head and neck, liver or kidney cancer. The rearranged segments are TRBV5-1 and TRBJ2-6; the D gene assignment is ambiguous. The sequencing used CD4+ or CD8+ T cells sorted from blood, collected in a trial of the OX40 agonist ivuxolimab. The nucleotide sequence is given as TGCGCCAGCACTTCTTCGGCGGGGGCCAACGTCCTGACTTTC. This yields the protein CASTSSAGANVLTF.